What follows are 23 T cell receptor beta chains derived from one specimen sequenced in a study of technical replicates of blood from several donors. The assay was immunoSEQ multiplex PCR, and TCRdb's table has in-frame clones only and misses some. The repertoire holds tens of thousands of clones, with approximately 91% as singletons. Sequences were obtained from PBMCs. The receptors derive from a human donor in good health. Some clones in this sample may be carry-over from other donors' samples.

The CDR3 here is CASSLLQGAVEVYGYTF. The CDR3 region has the DNA TGTGCCAGCAGCTTGTTGCAGGGGGCTGTGGAGGTCTATGGCTACACCTTC. V is TRBV5-8 and J is TRBJ1-2, with 8 positions matching TRBD1. The CDR3 runs to 17 residues. Germline assignment: CDR1 SGHTS and CDR2 YDEGEE. V lost 1 base to trimming and J lost 4 bases; unmatched junction nucleotides: 12.

This clone was found once. This chain uses TRBV5-6 with TRBJ2-7; 8 bases match TRBD2. CDR3 length equals 18 residues. From germline, CDR1 is SGHDT and CDR2 YYEEEE. V lost 2 bases, J lost 4 bases, and 17 bases stayed unmatched. The CDR3 sequence is CASSFRTRASGGPYEQYF. In nucleotides, the CDR3 is TGTGCCAGCAGCTTCCGAACCAGAGCCAGCGGGGGCCCTTACGAGCAGTACTTC.

The V and J genes are TRBV30 and TRBJ2-3; D ambiguous. Germline CDR1 and CDR2: GTSNPN and SVGIG (reference sequence). Trimming cost V 0 bases and J 6 bases, with 7 bases left between them. This CDR3 has 12 amino acids. DNA of the CDR3: TGTGCCTGGAGTGTGAGGCGGGATACGCAGTATTTT. It encodes CAWSVRRDTQYF.

A single count supports this clone. The chain uses TRBV2 and TRBJ2-7, with 10 positions matching TRBD1. The V segment lost 7 bases and the J segment 5 bases; nucleotides outside the gene matches: 11. The CDR3 totals 15 residues. Germline values: CDR1 SNHLY, CDR2 FYNNEI. The CDR3: CASTPRTGGLNEQYF. Written as DNA, the CDR3 is TGTGCCAGCACCCCCCGGACAGGGGGGCTCAACGAGCAGTACTTC.

This rearrangement joins TRBV30 to TRBJ2-7; 8 positions agree with TRBD1. V was pared by 0 bases and J by 5 bases, with 6 bases of the junction left unmatched. The CDR3 totals 14 residues. CDR1 and CDR2 from the germline V gene are GTSNPN and SVGIG (reference sequence). CDR3 residues: CAWSVWAGGHEQYF. CDR3 DNA: TGTGCCTGGAGTGTTTGGGCAGGGGGCCACGAGCAGTACTTC. The variable domain in full, with the rest retrieved from reference TRBV30 and TRBJ2-7, is SQTIHQWPATLVQPVGSPLSLECTVEGTSNPNLYWYRQAAGRGLQLLFYSVGIGQISSEVPQNLSASRPQDRQFILSSKKLLLSDSGFYLCAWSVWAGGHEQYFGPGTRLTVT.

This chain uses TRBV6-6 with TRBJ1-5; D remains unclear. Trimming pared 7 bases from V and 3 bases from J, leaving 13 bases between. The CDR3 has 14 residues. Germline V gene sequence: CDR1 MNHNY, CDR2 SVGAGI (reference sequence). The CDR3 coding sequence is TGTGCCAGCATTAACGGACTGTTCAATCAGCCCCAGCATTTT. Protein product: CASINGLFNQPQHF.

This clone was observed a few times. V gene TRBV4-3 combines with J gene TRBJ1-3, with D possibly being TRBD1 (5 bases). Trimming shortened V by 0 bases and J by 1 base, and 10 bases separated the two germline ends. This CDR3 spans 16 amino acids. Per the germline V gene, CDR1 is LGHNA and CDR2 is YSLEER. DNA of the CDR3: TGCGCCAGCAGCCAAGATCTCAGGGCTTCTGGAAACACCATATATTTT. Its translation is CASSQDLRASGNTIYF.

The sample holds one count of this clone. The rearrangement links TRBV6-1 to TRBJ1-1; possible D gene TRBD1, 5 bases. Looked up from germline, CDR1 is MNHNS and CDR2 is SASEGT. V was trimmed by 7 bases and J by 5 bases, leaving 11 bases between them. The CDR3 runs to 12 residues. CDR3 DNA: TGTGCCAGCACCCCGGGGGGAACTGAAGCTTTCTTT. Translating it yields CASTPGGTEAFF.

The chain couples TRBV27 to TRBJ2-2; TRBD1 might be the D (6 bases). Germline CDR1 reads MNHEY; CDR2 reads SMNVEV (reference sequence). Trimming left V 5 bases short and J 2 bases short, with 12 bases between. This CDR3 has 15 residues. The CDR3 sequence is CASSIDRRNTGELFF. The CDR3 DNA sequence: TGTGCCAGCAGTATCGACAGGCGAAACACCGGGGAGCTGTTTTTT.

DNA for the CDR3: TGTGCCAGCAGACTTGGGACTAGCGGGGGGGCCTACGAGCAGTACTTC. This codes for CASRLGTSGGAYEQYF. This rearrangement joins TRBV2 to TRBJ2-7, with 16 bases matching TRBD2. The CDR3 has 16 amino acids. Per the germline V gene, CDR1 is SNHLY and CDR2 is FYNNEI. The V gene end was trimmed by 6 bases and the J gene end by 2 bases; junction bases not matched to a gene: 4. The whole variable domain, remainder taken from reference TRBV2 and TRBJ2-7, is EPEVTQTPSHQVTQMGQEVILRCVPISNHLYFYWYRQILGQKVEFLVSFYNNEISEKSEIFDDQFSVERPDGSNFTLKIRSTKLEDSAMYFCASRLGTSGGAYEQYFGPGTRLTVT.

V and J are TRBV5-6 and TRBJ2-5, with D possibly TRBD1 on 5 matching bases. Germline CDR1 and CDR2: SGHDT and YYEEEE. CDR3 length equals 16 residues. Trimming left V 2 bases short and J 0 bases short, with 14 bases between. In DNA, the CDR3 is TGTGCCAGCAGCTTCGTATACAGGTCGTACCAAGAGACCCAGTACTTC. The encoded protein is CASSFVYRSYQETQYF. The whole variable domain, remainder taken from reference TRBV5-6 and TRBJ2-5, is DAGVTQSPTHLIKTRGQQVTLRCSPKSGHDTVSWYQQALGQGPQFIFQYYEEEERQRGNFPDRFSGHQFPNYSSELNVNALLLGDSALYLCASSFVYRSYQETQYFGPGTRLLVL.

The rearrangement links TRBV5-1 to TRBJ1-6, with 12 bases that match TRBD1. V lost 0 bases to trimming and J lost 6 bases; unmatched junction nucleotides: 7. The CDR3 is made up of 18 amino acids. Germline V gene data show CDR1 as SGHRS and CDR2 as YFSETQ. DNA of the CDR3: TGCGCCAGCAGCTTGGAGGGACAGGGGGCGATCCGTAATTCACCCCTCCACTTT. Residues: CASSLEGQGAIRNSPLHF.

The chain employs TRBV5-6 and TRBJ2-5; perhaps TRBD2 as D (6 bases). The germline V and J ends were trimmed by 4 bases and 1 base, with 17 bases remaining between them. The CDR3 sequence is 16 residues long. Looked up from germline, CDR1 is SGHDT and CDR2 is YYEEEE. The CDR3: CASSTPRELIQETQYF. CDR3 coding DNA: TGTGCCAGCAGCACACCTCGGGAGTTAATCCAAGAGACCCAGTACTTC.

This chain uses TRBV5-1 with TRBJ2-1; 9 nucleotides align to TRBD2. J was trimmed by 6 bases and V by 4 bases; bases with no gene match: 11. Per germline, CDR1 SGHRS and CDR2 YFSETQ. This CDR3 contains 16 residues. For the CDR3, the DNA is TGCGCCAGCAGCCAGTACCTAGCGGGGTTTTCCAATGAGCAGTTCTTC. This gives the protein CASSQYLAGFSNEQFF.

This chain links TRBV4-3 with TRBJ1-1; D gene ambiguous. Germline assignment: CDR1 LGHNA and CDR2 YSLEER. The CDR3 runs 15 residues. Trimming cost V 2 bases and J 1 base, with 11 bases left between them. The CDR3 sequence is CASSQHQRSNTEAFF. CDR3 in DNA: TGCGCCAGCAGCCAACACCAGCGGTCGAACACTGAAGCTTTCTTT.

The rearrangement uses TRBV27 and TRBJ2-7; weak D call: TRBD2 (6 bases). The CDR3 runs 15 residues. Germline CDR1 reads MNHEY; CDR2 reads SMNVEV (reference sequence). Trimming cost V 6 bases and J 2 bases, with 17 bases left between them. Written as DNA, the CDR3 is TGTGCCAGCAGCTGGGTGGGGACTGGGACCTACGAGCAGTACTTC. It encodes CASSWVGTGTYEQYF.

The CDR3 DNA sequence: TGTGCCAGCAGTTCCGAGGGACAGGGGCCGCTGAAACTGTTTTTT. Its translation: CASSSEGQGPLKLFF. The chain carries TRBV27 and TRBJ1-4, with TRBD1 matching over 10 bases. This CDR3 comprises 15 residues. V gave up 4 bases and J gave up 11 bases; unmatched junction bases: 10. Germline assignment: CDR1 MNHEY and CDR2 SMNVEV (reference sequence).

This chain uses TRBV9 with TRBJ2-3, with TRBD2 matching over 9 bases. J was trimmed by 2 bases and V by 3 bases; bases with no gene match: 1. CDR1 is SGDLS, CDR2 YYNGEE, per germline. The CDR3 has 14 amino acids. The CDR3: CASSEGLATDTQYF. CDR3 sequence (DNA): TGTGCCAGCAGCGAGGGACTAGCCACAGATACGCAGTATTTT.

The chain is built from TRBV5-1 and TRBJ2-7, with 12 positions matching TRBD1. This CDR3 region has 13 residues. Germline CDR1 SGHRS, CDR2 YFSETQ. V lost 5 bases and J lost 6; bases outside the gene matches: 3. Here the CDR3 reads CASSWDRGLEQYF. CDR3 DNA sequence: TGCGCCAGCAGTTGGGACAGGGGGCTCGAGCAGTACTTC.

This chain uses TRBV5-6 with TRBJ2-7; possible D gene TRBD2, 6 bases. There are 14 residues in the CDR3. The V gene's germline CDR1 is SGHDT and CDR2 YYEEEE. Trimming cost V 1 base and J 3 bases, with 11 bases left between them. The chain's CDR3 is CASSLWGVGYEQYF. CDR3 nucleotide sequence: TGTGCCAGCAGCTTGTGGGGGGTCGGCTACGAGCAGTACTTC.

CDR3 in DNA: TGCGCCAGCAGCCAGCAGGGTCCCTTACGACCTACTTTCACCTTC. Encoded protein: CASSQQGPLRPTFTF. The chain combines TRBV4-3 with TRBJ1-2, with D tentatively TRBD1 (5 bases). Trimming stripped 3 bases from V and 13 bases from J, with 24 bases between. Germline CDR1 and CDR2: LGHNA and YSLEER. This CDR3 is 15 amino acids long.

V gene TRBV19 combines with J gene TRBJ1-1; D might be TRBD1 (5 bases). Germline CDR1 is LNHDA and CDR2 is SQIVND (reference sequence). The CDR3 runs to 15 residues. The germline V and J ends were trimmed by 3 bases and 1 base, with 12 bases remaining between them. The chain's CDR3 is CASSMLGLPNTEAFF. CDR3 DNA: TGTGCCAGTAGTATGTTGGGGCTACCGAACACTGAAGCTTTCTTT.

This clone has a single count. This rearrangement joins TRBV4-1 to TRBJ2-7, with 10 positions matching TRBD1. Per germline, CDR1 MGHRA and CDR2 YSYEKL. This CDR3 comprises 15 residues. The ends lost 4 bases at V and 5 bases at J; junction bases unmatched: 8. For the CDR3, the DNA is TGCGCCAGCAGCCTCACCGGGACAGGGGTCCACGAGCAGTACTTC. Protein: CASSLTGTGVHEQYF.